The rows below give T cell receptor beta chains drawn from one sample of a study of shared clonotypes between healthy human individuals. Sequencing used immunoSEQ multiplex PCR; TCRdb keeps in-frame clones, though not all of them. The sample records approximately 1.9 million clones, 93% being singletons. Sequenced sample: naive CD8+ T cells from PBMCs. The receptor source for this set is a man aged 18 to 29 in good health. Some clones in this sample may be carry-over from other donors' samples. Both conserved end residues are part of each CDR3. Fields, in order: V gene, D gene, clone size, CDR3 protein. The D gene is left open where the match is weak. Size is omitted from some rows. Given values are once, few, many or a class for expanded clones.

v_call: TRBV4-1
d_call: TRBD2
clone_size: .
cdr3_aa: CASSHRTSQTADTQYF

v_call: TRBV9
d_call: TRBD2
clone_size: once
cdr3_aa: CASSPRGTRTTDTQYF

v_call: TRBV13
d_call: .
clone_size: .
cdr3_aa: CASSLQRDTQYF

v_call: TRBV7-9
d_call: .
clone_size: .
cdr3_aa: CASSLKRGELFF

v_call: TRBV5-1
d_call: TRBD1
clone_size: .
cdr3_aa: CASSWGREGANYGYTF

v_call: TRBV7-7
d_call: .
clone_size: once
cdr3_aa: CASSGLQETQYF

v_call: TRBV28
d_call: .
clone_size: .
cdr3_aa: CASSFAGTNVAYEQYF

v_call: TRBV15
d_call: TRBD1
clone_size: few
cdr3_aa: CATSGKDRVEETQYF

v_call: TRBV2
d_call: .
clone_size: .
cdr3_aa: CASSEAGQGRPNEQFF

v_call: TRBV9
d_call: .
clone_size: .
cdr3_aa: CASSVGGGLNEQYF

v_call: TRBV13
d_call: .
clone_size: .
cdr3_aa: CASSRRLASLYEQYF

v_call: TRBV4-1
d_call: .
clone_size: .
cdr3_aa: CASSQVSGPSQPQHF

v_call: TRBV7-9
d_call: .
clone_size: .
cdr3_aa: CASSSYAGSNTEAFF

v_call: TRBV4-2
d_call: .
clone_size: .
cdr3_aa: CASSQITGELFF

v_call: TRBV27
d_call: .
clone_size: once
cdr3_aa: CASRPWQNTGELFF

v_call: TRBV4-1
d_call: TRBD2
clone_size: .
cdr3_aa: CASSQEASGLSSYEQYF

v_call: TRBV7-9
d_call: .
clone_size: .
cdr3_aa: CASSLAAGPDEQYF

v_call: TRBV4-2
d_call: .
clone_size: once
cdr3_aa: CASSQDTEGPGAYEQYF

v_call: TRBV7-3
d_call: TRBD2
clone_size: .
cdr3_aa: CASSPLGGGIQETQYF

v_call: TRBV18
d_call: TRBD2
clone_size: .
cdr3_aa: CASSPLRGLASSYNEQFF

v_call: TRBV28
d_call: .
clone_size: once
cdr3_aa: CASSLFREPGVF

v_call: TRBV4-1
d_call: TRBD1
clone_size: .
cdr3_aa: CASSQVDRSYEQYF

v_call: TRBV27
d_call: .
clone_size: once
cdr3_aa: CASSLGWSQPQHF

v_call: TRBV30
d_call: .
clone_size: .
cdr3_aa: CAWSLGRYNEQFF

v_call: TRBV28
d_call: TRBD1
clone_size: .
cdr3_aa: CASSLLRDRDYEQYF

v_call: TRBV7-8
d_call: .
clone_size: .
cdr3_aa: CASSLAVGGNYGYTF

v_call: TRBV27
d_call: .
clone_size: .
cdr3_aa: CASSLGLHTEAFF

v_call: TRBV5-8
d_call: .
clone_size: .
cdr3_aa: CASGPNYEQYF

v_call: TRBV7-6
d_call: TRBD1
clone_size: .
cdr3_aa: CALGQALSGELFF

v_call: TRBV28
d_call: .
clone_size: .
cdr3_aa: CASRDRIQPGGGPDTQYF